This is a list of T cell receptor beta chains from one sample in a study of T cell responses to AZD1222 COVID-19 vaccine. TCRdb's table, derived via immunoSEQ multiplex PCR, lists solely in-frame clones and lacks some. The data hold about 140,000 clones, with around nine tenths observed a single time. The sample here was peripheral blood, taken on day 0 of AZD1222 vaccination. Receptor source: an adult in good health. Both conserved end residues are trimmed from each CDR3. Rows may omit the clone size; those that give it use once, few, many or a size class.

J gene	V gene	clone size	CDR3 protein
TRBJ2-1	TRBV2	once	ASSDGWEQF
TRBJ1-1	TRBV10-3	.	AISLGQNTEAF
TRBJ2-1	TRBV5-6	few	ASSWVGSSGGRPLNEQF
TRBJ1-2	TRBV7-9	.	ASSPFRDSQGYT
TRBJ2-1	TRBV19	.	ASSLRTGNFQGSGYEQF
TRBJ2-3	TRBV6-4	.	ASSPDGPGTDTQY
TRBJ2-7	TRBV19	.	ASSIRFRGVNEQY
TRBJ1-1	TRBV3-1/TRBV3-2	.	ASSQDRGRGEAF
TRBJ1-5	TRBV28	.	ASTKGPYQPQH
TRBJ2-1	TRBV3-1/TRBV3-2	.	ASSQWTGRNNEQF
TRBJ2-7	TRBV6-4	.	ASSPDRYGEQY
TRBJ2-1	TRBV2	.	ASSEARTDNEQF
TRBJ1-2	TRBV19	.	ASSRGGANGYT
TRBJ2-7	TRBV3-1/TRBV3-2	.	ASSQVRGAYEQY
TRBJ2-4	TRBV3-1/TRBV3-2	.	ASSQRLWVAKNIQY
TRBJ2-5	TRBV5-5	.	ASGRWTSGGETQY
TRBJ2-1	TRBV7-2	.	ASSLVGLGLAGVAEQF
TRBJ2-1	TRBV27	many	ASSRNSKGRNEQF
TRBJ2-3	TRBV5-1	.	ASSGAGADTQY
TRBJ1-1	TRBV12-3/TRBV12-4	.	ASSFGGRTEAF
TRBJ1-5	TRBV3-1/TRBV3-2	.	ASSQDAGFNQPQH
TRBJ1-2	TRBV14	once	ASSQYRGLGYT
TRBJ2-5	TRBV14	.	ASSQERVGFWETQY
TRBJ2-1	TRBV7-3	.	ASSLNPAGSSYNEQF
TRBJ1-5	TRBV19	.	ASSIRTNQPQH
TRBJ2-7	TRBV5-6	once	ASSLGTVTYEQY
TRBJ1-5	TRBV7-2	.	ASSLAGQGGGQPQH
TRBJ2-5	TRBV7-9	.	ASSLGGSQETQY